This entry describes one T cell receptor beta chain. These data originate in a study of blood T cell repertoires in COVID-19. Here immunoSEQ multiplex PCR was the method, and the copy in TCRdb shows in-frame clones only, minus some. The table records about 180,000 clones, 80% to 90% of them present only once. CDR1 is KGHSH, CDR2 LQKENI, per germline. The V end was cut by 3 bases, the J end by 6 bases, with 9 bases between. This CDR3 region has 13 residues. Sequencing used peripheral blood. J is TRBJ2-1 and V is TRBV18; no reliable D call. The sequence was collected from a man aged 60 to 75 with acute or convalescent COVID-19. The CDR3 loop reads CASSPMAGNEQFF. The DNA of the CDR3 is TGTGCCAGCTCACCCATGGCAGGCAATGAGCAGTTCTTC.